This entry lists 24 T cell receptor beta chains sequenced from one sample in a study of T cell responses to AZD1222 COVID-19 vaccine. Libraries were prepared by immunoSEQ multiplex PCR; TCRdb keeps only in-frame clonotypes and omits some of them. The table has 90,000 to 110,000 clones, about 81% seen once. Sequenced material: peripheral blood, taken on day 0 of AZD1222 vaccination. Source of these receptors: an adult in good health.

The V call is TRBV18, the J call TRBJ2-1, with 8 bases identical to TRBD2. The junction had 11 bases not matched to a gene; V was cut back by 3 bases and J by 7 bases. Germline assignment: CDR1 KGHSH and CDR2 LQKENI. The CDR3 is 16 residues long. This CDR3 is CASSPRRAGAENEQFF. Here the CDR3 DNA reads TGTGCCAGCTCACCCAGGAGAGCGGGGGCGGAGAATGAGCAGTTCTTC.

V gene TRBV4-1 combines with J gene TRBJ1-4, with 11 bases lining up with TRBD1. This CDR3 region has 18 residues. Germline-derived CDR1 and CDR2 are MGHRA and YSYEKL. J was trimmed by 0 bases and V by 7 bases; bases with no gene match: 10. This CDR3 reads CASTKDPGQGATNEKLFF. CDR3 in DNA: TGCGCCAGCACCAAAGACCCGGGACAGGGGGCAACTAATGAAAAACTGTTTTTT.

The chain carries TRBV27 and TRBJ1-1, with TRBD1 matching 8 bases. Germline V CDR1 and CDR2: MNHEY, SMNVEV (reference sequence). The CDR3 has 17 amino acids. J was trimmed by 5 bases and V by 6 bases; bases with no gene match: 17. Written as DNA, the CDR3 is TGTGCCAGCAGGAGGGGGGCAGGGGGCGTTAGCGTGACTGAAGCTTTCTTT. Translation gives CASRRGAGGVSVTEAFF.

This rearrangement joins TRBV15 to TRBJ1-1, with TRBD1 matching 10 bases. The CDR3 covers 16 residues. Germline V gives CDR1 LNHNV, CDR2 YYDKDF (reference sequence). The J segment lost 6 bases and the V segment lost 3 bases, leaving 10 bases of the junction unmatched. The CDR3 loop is CATSRATGTGVSEAFF. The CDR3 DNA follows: TGTGCCACCAGCAGGGCCACCGGGACAGGGGTCTCTGAAGCTTTCTTT.

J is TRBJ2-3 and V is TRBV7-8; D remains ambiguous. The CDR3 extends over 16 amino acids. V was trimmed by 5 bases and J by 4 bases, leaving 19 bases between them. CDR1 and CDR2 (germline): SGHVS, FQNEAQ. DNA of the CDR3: TGTGCCAGCAGCCCACAATGGGCCCTGAGTTCAGATACGCAGTATTTT. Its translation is CASSPQWALSSDTQYF.

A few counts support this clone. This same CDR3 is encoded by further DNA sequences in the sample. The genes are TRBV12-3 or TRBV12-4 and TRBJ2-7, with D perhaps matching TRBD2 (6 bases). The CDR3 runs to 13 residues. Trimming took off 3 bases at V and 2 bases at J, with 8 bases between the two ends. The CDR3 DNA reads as TGTGCCAGCAGTTTCGGGAGAACCTACGAGCAGTACTTC. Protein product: CASSFGRTYEQYF.

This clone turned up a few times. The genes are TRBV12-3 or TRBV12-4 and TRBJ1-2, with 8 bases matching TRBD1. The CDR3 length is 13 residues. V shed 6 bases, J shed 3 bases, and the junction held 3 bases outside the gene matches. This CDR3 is CASSPQGDYGYTF. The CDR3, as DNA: TGTGCCAGCAGCCCACAGGGGGACTATGGCTACACCTTC.

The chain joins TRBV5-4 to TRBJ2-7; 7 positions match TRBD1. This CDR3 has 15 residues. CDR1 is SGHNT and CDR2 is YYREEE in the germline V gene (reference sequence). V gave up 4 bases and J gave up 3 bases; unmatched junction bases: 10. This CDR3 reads CASSPTPGDSYEQYF. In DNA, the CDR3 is TGTGCCAGCAGCCCGACTCCTGGGGACAGCTACGAGCAGTACTTC.

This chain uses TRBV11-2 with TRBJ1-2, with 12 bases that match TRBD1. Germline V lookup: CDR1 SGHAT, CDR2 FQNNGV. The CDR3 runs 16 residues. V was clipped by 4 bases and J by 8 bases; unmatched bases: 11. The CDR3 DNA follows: TGTGCCAGCAGCTCACCTTCGGGGACAGGGGGCCGGGGCTACACCTTC. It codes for CASSSPSGTGGRGYTF.

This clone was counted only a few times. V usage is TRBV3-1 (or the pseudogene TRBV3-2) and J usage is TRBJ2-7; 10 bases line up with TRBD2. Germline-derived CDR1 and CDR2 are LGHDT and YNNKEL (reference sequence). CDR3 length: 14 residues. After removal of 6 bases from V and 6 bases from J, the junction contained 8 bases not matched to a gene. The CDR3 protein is CASSQRIAGGEQYF. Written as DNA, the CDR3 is TGTGCCAGCAGTCAAAGGATAGCGGGGGGCGAGCAGTACTTC.

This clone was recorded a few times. The CDR3 spells CASAGQGGTGELFF. DNA of the CDR3: TGTGCCAGCGCGGGACAGGGGGGAACCGGGGAGCTGTTTTTT. The chain links TRBV2 to TRBJ2-2; 11 bases match TRBD1. The ends lost 8 bases at V and 5 bases at J; junction bases unmatched: 4. Germline loops: CDR1 SNHLY, CDR2 FYNNEI. The CDR3 is made up of 14 amino acids.

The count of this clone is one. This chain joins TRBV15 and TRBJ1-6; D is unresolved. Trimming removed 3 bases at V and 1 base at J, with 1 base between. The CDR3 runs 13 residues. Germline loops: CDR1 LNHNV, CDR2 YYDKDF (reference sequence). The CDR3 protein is CATSSSYNSPLHF. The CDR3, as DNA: TGTGCCACCAGCAGTTCCTATAATTCACCCCTCCACTTT.

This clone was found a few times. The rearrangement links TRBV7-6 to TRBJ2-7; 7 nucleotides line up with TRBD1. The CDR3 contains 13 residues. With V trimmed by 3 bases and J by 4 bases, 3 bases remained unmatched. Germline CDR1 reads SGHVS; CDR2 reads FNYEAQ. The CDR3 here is CASSLYRGYEQYF. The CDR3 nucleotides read TGTGCCAGCAGCTTGTACAGGGGTTACGAGCAGTACTTC.

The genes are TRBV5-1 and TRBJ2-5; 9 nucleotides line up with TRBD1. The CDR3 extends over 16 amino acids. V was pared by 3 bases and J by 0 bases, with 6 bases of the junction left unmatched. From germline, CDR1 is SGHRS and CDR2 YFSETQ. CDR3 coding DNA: TGCGCCAGCAGCTCGTCCGGGACAGGGTACCAAGAGACCCAGTACTTC. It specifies CASSSSGTGYQETQYF.

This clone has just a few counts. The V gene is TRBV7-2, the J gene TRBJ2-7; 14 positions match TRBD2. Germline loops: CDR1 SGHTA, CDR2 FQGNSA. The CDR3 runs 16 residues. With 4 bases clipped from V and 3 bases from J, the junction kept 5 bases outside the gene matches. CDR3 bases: TGTGCCAGCAGCTCACGGACTAGCGGGGGGCGCTACGAGCAGTACTTC. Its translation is CASSSRTSGGRYEQYF.

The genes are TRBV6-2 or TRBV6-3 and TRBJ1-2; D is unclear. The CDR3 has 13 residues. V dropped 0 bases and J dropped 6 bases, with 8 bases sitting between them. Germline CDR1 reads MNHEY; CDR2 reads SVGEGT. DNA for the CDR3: TGTGCCAGCAGTTACTCGAGTTTGAATGGCTACACCTTC. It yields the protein CASSYSSLNGYTF.

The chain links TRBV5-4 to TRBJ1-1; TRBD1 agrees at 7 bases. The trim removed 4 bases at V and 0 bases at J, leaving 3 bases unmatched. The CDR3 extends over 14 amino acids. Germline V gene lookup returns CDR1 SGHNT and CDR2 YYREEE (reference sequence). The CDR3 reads CASSAGQMNTEAFF. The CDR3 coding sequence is TGTGCCAGCAGCGCGGGACAGATGAACACTGAAGCTTTCTTT.

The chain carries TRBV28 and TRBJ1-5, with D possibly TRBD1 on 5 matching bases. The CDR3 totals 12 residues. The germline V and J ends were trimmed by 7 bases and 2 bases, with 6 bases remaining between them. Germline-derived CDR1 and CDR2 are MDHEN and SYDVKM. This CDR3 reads CASIRGNQPQHF. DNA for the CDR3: TGTGCCAGCATCAGGGGCAATCAGCCCCAGCATTTT.

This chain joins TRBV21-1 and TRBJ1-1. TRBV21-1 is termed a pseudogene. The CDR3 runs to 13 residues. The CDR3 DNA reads TGTGCCAGCAAGACGAGGCGAGCCCGTGAAGCTTTCTTT. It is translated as CASKTRRAREAFF.

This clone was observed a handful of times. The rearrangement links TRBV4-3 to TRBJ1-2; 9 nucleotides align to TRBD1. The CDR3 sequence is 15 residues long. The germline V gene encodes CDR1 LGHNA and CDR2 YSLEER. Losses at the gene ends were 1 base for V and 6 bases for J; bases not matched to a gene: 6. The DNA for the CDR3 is TGCGCCAGCAGCCAAGTTAGGGACAGGGTCGATGGCTACACCTTC. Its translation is CASSQVRDRVDGYTF.

DNA for the CDR3: TGTGCCAGCTCACCACTGGGACAGAACAAAAACATTCAGTACTTC. Its protein product is CASSPLGQNKNIQYF. This rearrangement joins TRBV18 to TRBJ2-4; 7 nucleotides agree with TRBD1. Germline values: CDR1 KGHSH, CDR2 LQKENI. The CDR3 is 15 residues long. With V trimmed by 1 base and J by 3 bases, 3 bases remained unmatched.

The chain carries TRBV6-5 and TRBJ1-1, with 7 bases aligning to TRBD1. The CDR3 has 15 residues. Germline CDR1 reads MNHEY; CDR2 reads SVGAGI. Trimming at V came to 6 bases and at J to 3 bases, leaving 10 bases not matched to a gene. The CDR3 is CASRVTTGEHTEAFF. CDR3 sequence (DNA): TGTGCCAGCAGAGTTACTACAGGGGAGCACACTGAAGCTTTCTTT.

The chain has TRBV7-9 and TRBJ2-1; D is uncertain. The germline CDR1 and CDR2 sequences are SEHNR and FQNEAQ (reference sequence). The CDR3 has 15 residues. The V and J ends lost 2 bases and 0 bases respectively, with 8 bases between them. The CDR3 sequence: CASSLSDTSYNEQFF. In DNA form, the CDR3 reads TGTGCCAGCAGCTTATCGGATACCTCCTACAATGAGCAGTTCTTC.

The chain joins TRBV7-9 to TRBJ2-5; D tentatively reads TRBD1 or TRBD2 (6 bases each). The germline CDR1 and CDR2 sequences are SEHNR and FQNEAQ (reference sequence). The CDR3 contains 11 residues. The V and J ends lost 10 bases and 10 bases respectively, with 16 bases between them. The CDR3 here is CATELRGLQYF. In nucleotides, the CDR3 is TGTGCCACCGAACTCCGGGGGCTCCAGTACTTC.